These 20 T cell receptor beta chains were all obtained from the same sample, sequenced in a study of blood T cell repertoires in COVID-19. Using immunoSEQ multiplex PCR, the repertoire was profiled, and TCRdb retains in-frame clones only, with some absent. The sample contains about 89,000 clones, almost 85% of which appear only once. Sequencing was performed on peripheral blood. The receptor source for this set is a man between 65 and 85 years old with acute or convalescent COVID-19.

The V and J genes are TRBV18 and TRBJ1-4; 7 positions match TRBD1. The junction had 11 bases not matched to a gene; V was cut back by 1 base and J by 3 bases. The CDR3 extends over 18 amino acids. Germline CDR1 is KGHSH and CDR2 is LQKENI. CDR3 DNA: TGTGCCAGCTCACCACTTAGTCTGCGACAGGGTTCTAATGAAAAACTGTTTTTT. This encodes CASSPLSLRQGSNEKLFF. The whole variable domain, filled in from reference TRBV18 and TRBJ1-4, reads NAGVMQNPRHLVRRRGQEARLRCSPMKGHSHVYWYRQLPEEGLKFMVYLQKENIIDESGMPKERFSAEFPKEGPSILRIQQVVRGDSAAYFCASSPLSLRQGSNEKLFFGSGTQLSVL.

The rearrangement links TRBV24-1 to TRBJ2-1, with 8 bases fitting TRBD2. Losses at the gene ends were 2 bases for V and 0 bases for J; bases not matched to a gene: 2. This CDR3 has 16 amino acids. From germline, CDR1 is KGHDR and CDR2 SFDVKD. The CDR3 bases are TGTGCCACCAGTGATTGGGGACTAGGCTCCTACAATGAGCAGTTCTTC. Protein sequence: CATSDWGLGSYNEQFF.

For this clone: Its ends do not fully match the called genes, so a read error is possible. V is TRBV7-7 and J is TRBJ2-7, with D perhaps TRBD1 (5 bases). This CDR3 comprises 14 residues. Germline V gene lookup returns CDR1 SSHAT and CDR2 FNYEAQ (reference sequence). The CDR3 DNA sequence: TGTGCTAGCAGCCCCCTCCCAGGGAACTACGAGCAGTACTTC. Its translation: CASSPLPGNYEQYF.

J is TRBJ1-2 and V is TRBV19; maybe TRBD1 (5 bases). The CDR3 loop spans 15 amino acids. The V gene lost 6 bases and the J gene lost 2 bases, with 16 bases spanning the gap. Germline CDR1 reads LNHDA; CDR2 reads SQIVND (reference sequence). The CDR3 is CASRKSEGRNYGYTF. For the CDR3, the DNA is TGTGCCAGTAGAAAATCGGAGGGGAGGAACTATGGCTACACCTTC. Variable domain in full (rest from reference TRBV19 and TRBJ1-2): DGGITQSPKYLFRKEGQNVTLSCEQNLNHDAMYWYRQDPGQGLRLIYYSQIVNDFQKGDIAEGYSVSREKKESFPLTVTSAQKNPTAFYLCASRKSEGRNYGYTFGSGTRLTVV.

This chain uses TRBV19 with TRBJ2-1; 10 bases map to TRBD2. The CDR3 covers 18 residues. Germline CDR1 LNHDA, CDR2 SQIVND (reference sequence). The junction had 14 bases not matched to a gene; V was cut back by 1 base and J by 8 bases. The CDR3 DNA sequence: TGTGCCAGTAGTATAGGCCCCCAATTAGCGGGGGGAGGCGATGAGCAGTTCTTC. This sequence encodes CASSIGPQLAGGGDEQFF.

The V and J genes are TRBV9 and TRBJ2-2, with D perhaps matching TRBD2 (5 bases). Trimming shortened V by 0 bases and J by 6 bases, and 12 bases separated the two germline ends. From germline, CDR1 is SGDLS and CDR2 YYNGEE. There are 15 residues in the CDR3. The CDR3, as DNA: TGTGCCAGCAGCGTAGGCCCCACTAGTCCCGGGGAGCTGTTTTTT. Residues: CASSVGPTSPGELFF. Drawing the rest from reference TRBV9 and TRBJ2-2, the complete variable domain is DSGVTQTPKHLITATGQRVTLRCSPRSGDLSVYWYQQSLDQGLQFLIQYYNGEERAKGNILERFSAQQFPDLHSELNLSSLELGDSALYFCASSVGPTSPGELFFGEGSRLTVL.

The chain recombines TRBV2 with TRBJ1-4; maybe TRBD1 (5 bases). The CDR3 is made up of 14 amino acids. V was clipped by 6 bases and J by 4 bases, with 12 bases between them. CDR1 SNHLY and CDR2 FYNNEI come from the germline V gene. The CDR3 nucleotides are TGTGCCAGCAGAAAGGGGTTAAGTAATGAAAAACTGTTTTTT. It codes for CASRKGLSNEKLFF.

This clone was seen a few times. The chain links TRBV5-6 to TRBJ2-6; the D gene is possibly TRBD1 (5 bases). Germline V gene data show CDR1 as SGHDT and CDR2 as YYEEEE. The CDR3 is 15 amino acids. The V gene lost 2 bases and the J gene lost 1 base, with 7 bases spanning the gap. The CDR3 here is CASSFKGSGANVLTF. The CDR3 DNA reads as TGTGCCAGCAGCTTTAAGGGGTCTGGGGCCAACGTCCTGACTTTC. Full variable domain (missing parts from reference TRBV5-6 and TRBJ2-6): DAGVTQSPTHLIKTRGQQVTLRCSPKSGHDTVSWYQQALGQGPQFIFQYYEEEERQRGNFPDRFSGHQFPNYSSELNVNALLLGDSALYLCASSFKGSGANVLTFGAGSRLTVL.

The chain couples TRBV7-2 to TRBJ1-4, with D uncertain. CDR1 SGHTA and CDR2 FQGNSA come from the germline V gene. Deletions cut 2 bases from V and 5 bases from J, with 6 bases between. This CDR3 is 13 amino acids long. CDR3 region: CASSLLQNEKLFF. In DNA form, the CDR3 reads TGTGCCAGCAGCTTACTACAGAATGAAAAACTGTTTTTT. The full variable domain, with the rest looked up from reference TRBV7-2 and TRBJ1-4, is GAGVSQSPSNKVTEKGKDVELRCDPISGHTALYWYRQSLGQGLEFLIYFQGNSAPDKSGLPSDRFSAERTGGSVSTLTIQRTQQEDSAVYLCASSLLQNEKLFFGSGTQLSVL.

The CDR3 loop is CASGRSGTLGKNIQYF. In DNA form, the CDR3 reads TGTGCCAGCGGACGTAGCGGGACCCTCGGCAAAAACATTCAGTACTTC. This chain links TRBV25-1 with TRBJ2-4; 8 nucleotides agree with TRBD2. CDR1 is MGHDK, CDR2 SYGVNS, per germline. The CDR3 extends over 16 amino acids. V shed 8 bases and J 3 bases; nucleotides not matched to a gene: 12.

The gene calls are TRBV6-4 and TRBJ1-2; 9 bases map to TRBD1. This CDR3 is 13 amino acids long. J gave up 3 bases and V 4 bases, and 0 bases lay outside the gene matches. Germline lookup yields CDR1 MRHNA and CDR2 SNTAGT. CDR3: CASSGTGDYGYTF. DNA for the CDR3: TGTGCCAGCAGTGGGACAGGGGACTATGGCTACACCTTC.

CDR3 sequence: CASSKSGAKLDNEQFF. The CDR3 coding sequence is TGCGCCAGCAGCAAGAGCGGGGCAAAACTTGACAATGAGCAGTTCTTC. The genes are TRBV10-1 and TRBJ2-1; 7 positions match TRBD2. J gave up 5 bases and V 6 bases, and 13 bases lay outside the gene matches. The CDR3 consists of 16 residues. Per the germline V gene, CDR1 is WNHNN and CDR2 is SYGVQD (reference sequence).

The chain employs TRBV2 and TRBJ2-3, with no clear D. The V end was cut by 6 bases, the J end by 0 bases, with 16 bases between. Germline V gene sequence: CDR1 SNHLY, CDR2 FYNNEI. The CDR3 is 16 residues long. For the CDR3, the DNA is TGTGCCAGCAGGGCAAGCGTCCAGCGAAGCACAGATACGCAGTATTTT. As protein: CASRASVQRSTDTQYF.

V is TRBV15 and J is TRBJ2-1; TRBD1 aligns across 11 bases. Trimming removed 4 bases from V and 7 bases from J; junction bases left unmatched: 6. Per the germline V gene, CDR1 is LNHNV and CDR2 is YYDKDF (reference sequence). CDR3 length: 15 residues. CDR3 sequence (DNA): TGTGCCACCAGCACCCGGGACAGGGGGAAAAATGAGCAGTTCTTC. Amino acids: CATSTRDRGKNEQFF.

V and J are TRBV11-3 and TRBJ1-1; D not resolved. This CDR3 contains 13 residues. The V and J ends lost 0 bases and 5 bases respectively, with 7 bases between them. Germline V gives CDR1 SGHNT, CDR2 YENEEA. Written as DNA, the CDR3 is TGTGCCAGCAGCTTAGACCCGAGGACTGAAGCTTTCTTT. Its protein is CASSLDPRTEAFF.

The chain carries TRBV7-3 and TRBJ2-1, with TRBD2 identical over 9 bases. The V segment lost 2 bases and the J segment 9 bases; nucleotides outside the gene matches: 11. The CDR3 contains 16 residues. Germline CDR1 SGHTA, CDR2 FQGTGA. The CDR3 here is CASSLSSLAGRVEQFF. In DNA, the CDR3 is TGTGCCAGCAGCTTATCGTCCCTAGCGGGACGGGTTGAGCAGTTCTTC.

DNA for the CDR3: TGCAGCGCTACTGGCCCAGGGCAAGATTCACCCCTCCACTTT. Its translation is CSATGPGQDSPLHF. The genes are TRBV29-1 and TRBJ1-6, with a possible D match to TRBD1 (5 bases). The V end was cut by 7 bases, the J end by 8 bases, with 18 bases between. The CDR3 loop spans 14 amino acids. The V gene's germline CDR1 is SQVTM and CDR2 ANQGSEA. The full variable domain, with the rest looked up from reference TRBV29-1 and TRBJ1-6, is SAVISQKPSRDICQRGTSLTIQCQVDSQVTMMFWYRQQPGQSLTLIATANQGSEATYESGFVIDKFPISRPNLTFSTLTVSNMSPEDSSIYLCSATGPGQDSPLHFGNGTRLTVT.

The chain employs TRBV30 and TRBJ1-5; 7 positions match TRBD1. Per the germline V gene, CDR1 is GTSNPN and CDR2 is SVGIG (reference sequence). There are 12 residues in the CDR3. Trimming took 0 bases from V and 15 from J; bases not matched to a gene: 8. CDR3 amino acids: CAWSVPRGQRHF. The CDR3 DNA reads as TGTGCCTGGAGTGTCCCAAGGGGACAGAGGCATTTT.

This chain joins TRBV6-2 or TRBV6-3 and TRBJ2-1, with 12 bases that match TRBD1. Per the germline V gene, CDR1 is MNHEY and CDR2 is SVGEGT. The V and J ends lost 5 bases and 9 bases, in that order; junction bases with no gene match: 5. The CDR3 consists of 14 residues. The CDR3 coding sequence is TGTGCCAGCAGTCCCGGGACAGGGGGCATTGAGCAGTTCTTC. Protein: CASSPGTGGIEQFF.

This clone appeared a few times. CDR3 in DNA: TGTGCCAGTAGTATGGGGACTAGCGGGCGGAATGAGCAGTTCTTC. Protein sequence: CASSMGTSGRNEQFF. The gene calls are TRBV19 and TRBJ2-1, with TRBD2 matching 12 bases. V shed 3 bases, J shed 7 bases, and the junction held 4 bases outside the gene matches. This CDR3 is built from 15 residues. The V gene's germline CDR1 is LNHDA and CDR2 SQIVND (reference sequence).